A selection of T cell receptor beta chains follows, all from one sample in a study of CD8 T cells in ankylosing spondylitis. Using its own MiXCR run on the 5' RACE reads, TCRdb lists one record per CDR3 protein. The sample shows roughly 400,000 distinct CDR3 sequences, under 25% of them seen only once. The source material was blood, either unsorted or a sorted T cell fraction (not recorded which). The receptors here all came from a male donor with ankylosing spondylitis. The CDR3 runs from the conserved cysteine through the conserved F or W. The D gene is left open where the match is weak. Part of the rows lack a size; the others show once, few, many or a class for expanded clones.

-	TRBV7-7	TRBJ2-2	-	TGTGCCAGCAGCCTCCTTAGCGGAAGTAGTACCGGGGAGCTGTTTTTT	CASSLLSGSSTGELFF
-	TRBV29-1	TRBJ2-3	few	TGCAGCGTCACCCTCGTGGCCACAGATACGCAGTATTTT	CSVTLVATDTQYF
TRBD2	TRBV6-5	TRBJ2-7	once	TGTGCCAGCAGTATAGCGGGAGTAAGCGAGCAGTACTTC	CASSIAGVSEQYF
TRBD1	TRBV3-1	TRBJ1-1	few	TGTGCCAGCAGCCCCGGACAGGGGATGGCTGAAGCTTTCTTT	CASSPGQGMAEAFF
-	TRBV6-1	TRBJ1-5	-	TGTGCCAGCAGTGAGGACCGGGGAGGGTTCAATCAGCCCCAGCATTTT	CASSEDRGGFNQPQHF
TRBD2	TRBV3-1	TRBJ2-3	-	TGTGCCAGCAGCCAAGTCAGCGGGAGTCCCACAGATACGCAGTATTTT	CASSQVSGSPTDTQYF
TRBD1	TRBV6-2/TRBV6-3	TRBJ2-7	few	TGTGCCAGCACCCCGCCCGGGACAGCCTACGAGCAGTACTTC	CASTPPGTAYEQYF
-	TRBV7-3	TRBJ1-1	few	TGTGCCAGCAGCTTGGGGGACTTCCCTCGTGGGGCTTTCTTT	CASSLGDFPRGAFF
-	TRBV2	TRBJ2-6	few	TGTGCCAGCAGTGGGACGGACTCTGGGGCCAACGTCCTGACTTTC	CASSGTDSGANVLTF
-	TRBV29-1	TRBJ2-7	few	TGCAGCGTACTAATAAGGGGATGGGAGCAGTACTTC	CSVLIRGWEQYF
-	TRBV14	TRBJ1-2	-	TGTGCCAGCAGCCAATATCAGTTTGGCTACACCTTC	CASSQYQFGYTF
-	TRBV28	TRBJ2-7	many	TGTGCTTCAGAGAGGAACGCCTACGAGCAGTACTTC	CASERNAYEQYF
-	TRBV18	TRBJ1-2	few	TGTGCCAGCTCACCCGAGGCCGAGACCCCCTATGGCTACACCTTC	CASSPEAETPYGYTF
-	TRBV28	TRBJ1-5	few	TGTGCCAGCAGTTCCGACTCAATGATGGGTCAGCCCCAGCATTTT	CASSSDSMMGQPQHF
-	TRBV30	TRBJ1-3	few	TGTGCCTGGAGCGAGGGGTCCTCTGGAAACACCATATATTTT	CAWSEGSSGNTIYF
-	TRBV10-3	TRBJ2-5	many	TGTGCCATCAGTGAGGAGGGCGTGACCCAGTACTTC	CAISEEGVTQYF
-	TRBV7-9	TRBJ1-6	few	TGTGCCAGCAGCTCGACCGGGGATTCACCCCTCCACTTT	CASSSTGDSPLHF
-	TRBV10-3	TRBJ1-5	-	TGTGCCATCAGCCCGGGACGGGATAGCAATCAGCCCCAGCATTTT	CAISPGRDSNQPQHF
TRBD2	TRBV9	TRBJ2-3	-	TGTGCCAGCAGCCTAGCGGATTTTAACACAGATACGCAGTATTTT	CASSLADFNTDTQYF
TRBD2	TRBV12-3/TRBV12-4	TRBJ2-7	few	TGTGCCAGCAGTTTAGCGGGACTAGCGGGAGCAAAGCAGTACTTC	CASSLAGLAGAKQYF
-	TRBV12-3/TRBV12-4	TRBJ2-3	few	TGTGCCAGCAGTTTAACGGGAAGGAGCACAGATACGCAGTATTTT	CASSLTGRSTDTQYF
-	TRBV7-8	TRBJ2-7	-	TGTGCCAGCAGCCCACGGGACGGCTACGAGCAGTACTTC	CASSPRDGYEQYF
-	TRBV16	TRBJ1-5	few	TGTGCCAGCAGCCAAAGGAGCAGGGCAGGCCAGCCCCAGCATTTT	CASSQRSRAGQPQHF
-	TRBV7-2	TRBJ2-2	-	TGTGCCAGCAGCTTATCCTTCAGCCTGAACACCGGGGAGCTGTTTTTT	CASSLSFSLNTGELFF
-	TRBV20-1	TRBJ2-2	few	TGCAGTGCTAGTTTGGTGGGGGGGCTTGGCACCGGGGAGCTGTTTTTT	CSASLVGGLGTGELFF
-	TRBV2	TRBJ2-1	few	TGTGCCAGCAGGACCGGGGATGAGCAGTTCTTC	CASRTGDEQFF
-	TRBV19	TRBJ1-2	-	TGTGCCAGTAGTGGTAAAAGTTATGGCTACACCTTC	CASSGKSYGYTF
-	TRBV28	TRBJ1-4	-	TGTGCCAGCGAAACGGGTAGAGGGCTTGAAAAACTGTTTTTT	CASETGRGLEKLFF
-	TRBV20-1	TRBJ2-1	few	TGCAGTGCTAGCCCGGGGGTAGGGTTCAAGTTCTTC	CSASPGVGFKFF
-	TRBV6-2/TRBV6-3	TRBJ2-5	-	TGTGCCAGCAGTTACTCTTTACAAGAGACCCAGTACTTC	CASSYSLQETQYF
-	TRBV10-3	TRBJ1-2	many	TGTGCCATCAGTGAGCGAAGGGATTATGGCTACACCTTC	CAISERRDYGYTF
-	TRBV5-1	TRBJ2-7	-	TGCGCCAGCAGCTTCATTGGGGCCAACGAGCAGTACTTC	CASSFIGANEQYF
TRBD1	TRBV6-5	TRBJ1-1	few	TGTGCCAGCAGTCATGGGACAGCTGAAGCTTTCTTT	CASSHGTAEAFF
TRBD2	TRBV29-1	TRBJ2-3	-	TGCAGCCCGAGGGTGTTATCCGGGGGGGTTACGCAGTATTTT	CSPRVLSGGVTQYF
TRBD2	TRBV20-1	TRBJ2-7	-	TGCAGTGCTACTAGCGGGAGGGCCTACGAGCAGTACTTC	CSATSGRAYEQYF
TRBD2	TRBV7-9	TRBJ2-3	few	TGTGCCAGCAGCTTACGCGGGAGGGCCGGAACCGTTACGCAGTATTTT	CASSLRGRAGTVTQYF
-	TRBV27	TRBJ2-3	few	TGTGCCAGCAGTTTAGGTTTACCCCTAGTGGGTGATACGCAGTATTTT	CASSLGLPLVGDTQYF
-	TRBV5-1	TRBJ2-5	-	TGCGCCAGCAGCTTGGTACCGGAGACCCAGTACTTC	CASSLVPETQYF
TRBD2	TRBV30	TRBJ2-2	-	TGTGCCTGGAGTCCCCTTAGCGGGAGGGTGACCGGGGAGCTGTTTTTT	CAWSPLSGRVTGELFF
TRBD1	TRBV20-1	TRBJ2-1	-	TGCAGTGCTAACAGGGGGCGTTGGAATGAGCAGTTCTTC	CSANRGRWNEQFF
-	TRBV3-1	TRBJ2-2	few	TGTGCCAGCAGCCAAGATTTCGGGGAGCTGTTTTTT	CASSQDFGELFF
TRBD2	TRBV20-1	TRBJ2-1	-	TGCAGTGCCAAGACTAGCGGGAGGGCCGGGCAGTTCTTC	CSAKTSGRAGQFF
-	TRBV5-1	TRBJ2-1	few	TGCGCCAGCAGCTCTCAGGGAGTTTACAATGAGCAGTTCTTC	CASSSQGVYNEQFF
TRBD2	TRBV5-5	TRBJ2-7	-	TGTGCCAGCAGCTTTTCTTTGCGGGGGGTCTCCTACGAGCAGTACTTC	CASSFSLRGVSYEQYF